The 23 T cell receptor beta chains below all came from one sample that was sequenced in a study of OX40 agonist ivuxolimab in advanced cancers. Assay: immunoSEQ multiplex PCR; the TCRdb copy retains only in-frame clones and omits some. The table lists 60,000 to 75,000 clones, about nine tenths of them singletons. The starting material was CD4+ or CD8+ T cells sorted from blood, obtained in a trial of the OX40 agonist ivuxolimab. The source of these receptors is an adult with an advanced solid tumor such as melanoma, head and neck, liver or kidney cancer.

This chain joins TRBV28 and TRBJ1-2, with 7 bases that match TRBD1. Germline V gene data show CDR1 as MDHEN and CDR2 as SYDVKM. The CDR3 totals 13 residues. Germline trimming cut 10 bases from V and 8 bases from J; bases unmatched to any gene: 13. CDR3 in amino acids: CATLQGWVDGYTF. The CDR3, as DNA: TGTGCCACCTTACAGGGGTGGGTTGACGGCTACACCTTC.

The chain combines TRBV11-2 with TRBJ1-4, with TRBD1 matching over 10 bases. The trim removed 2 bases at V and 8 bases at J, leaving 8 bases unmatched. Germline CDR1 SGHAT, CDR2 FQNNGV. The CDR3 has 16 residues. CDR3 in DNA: TGTGCCAGCAGCTTATACCGACAGGGGGCCTACGAAAAACTGTTTTTT. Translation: CASSLYRQGAYEKLFF. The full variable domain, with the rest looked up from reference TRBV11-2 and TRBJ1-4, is EAGVAQSPRYKIIEKRQSVAFWCNPISGHATLYWYQQILGQGPKLLIQFQNNGVVDDSQLPKDRFSAERLKGVDSTLKIQPAKLEDSAVYLCASSLYRQGAYEKLFFGSGTQLSVL.

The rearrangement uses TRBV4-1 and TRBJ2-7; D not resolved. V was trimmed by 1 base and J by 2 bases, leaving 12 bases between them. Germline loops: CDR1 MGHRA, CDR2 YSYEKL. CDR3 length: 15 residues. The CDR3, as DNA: TGCGCCAGCAGCCAAGGTCCGAGCCCAACCTACGAGCAGTACTTC. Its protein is CASSQGPSPTYEQYF.

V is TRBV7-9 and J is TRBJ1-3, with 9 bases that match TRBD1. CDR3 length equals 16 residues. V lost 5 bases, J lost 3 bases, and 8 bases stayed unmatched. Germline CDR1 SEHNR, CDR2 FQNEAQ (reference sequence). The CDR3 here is CASSPPRTGDGNTIYF. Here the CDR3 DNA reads TGTGCCAGCAGCCCACCCCGGACAGGGGATGGAAACACCATATATTTT.

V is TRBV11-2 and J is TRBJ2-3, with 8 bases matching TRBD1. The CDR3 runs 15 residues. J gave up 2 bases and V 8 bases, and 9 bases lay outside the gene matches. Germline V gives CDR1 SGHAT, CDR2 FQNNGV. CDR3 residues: CASGGGTGFTDTQYF. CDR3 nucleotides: TGTGCCAGCGGAGGGGGGACAGGTTTCACAGATACGCAGTATTTT.

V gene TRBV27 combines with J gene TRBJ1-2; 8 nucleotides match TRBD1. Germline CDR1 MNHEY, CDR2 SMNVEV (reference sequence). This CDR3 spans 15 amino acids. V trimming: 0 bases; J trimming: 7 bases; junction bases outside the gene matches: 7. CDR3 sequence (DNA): TGTGCCAGCAGTTTATCGCAAGGACAGGGCGGTGGCTACACCTTC. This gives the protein CASSLSQGQGGGYTF.

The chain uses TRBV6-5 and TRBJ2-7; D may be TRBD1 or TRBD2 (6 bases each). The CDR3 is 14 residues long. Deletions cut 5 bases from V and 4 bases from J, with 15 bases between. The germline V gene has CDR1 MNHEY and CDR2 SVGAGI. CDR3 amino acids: CASSDLGGPYEQYF. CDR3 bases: TGTGCCAGCAGTGATTTGGGGGGCCCTTACGAGCAGTACTTC.

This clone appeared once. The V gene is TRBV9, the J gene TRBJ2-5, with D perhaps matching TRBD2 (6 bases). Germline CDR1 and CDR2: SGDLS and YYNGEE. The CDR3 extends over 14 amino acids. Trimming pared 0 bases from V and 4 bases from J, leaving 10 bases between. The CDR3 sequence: CASSVGLGGETQYF. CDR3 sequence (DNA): TGTGCCAGCAGCGTAGGCCTGGGGGGAGAGACCCAGTACTTC.

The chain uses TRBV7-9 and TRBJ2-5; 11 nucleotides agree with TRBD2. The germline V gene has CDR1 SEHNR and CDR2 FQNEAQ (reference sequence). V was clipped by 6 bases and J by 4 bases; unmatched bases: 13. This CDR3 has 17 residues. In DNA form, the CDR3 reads TGTGCCAGCAGTTTACCTGGATCTAGCGGGAGGCCAGAGACCCAGTACTTC. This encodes CASSLPGSSGRPETQYF.

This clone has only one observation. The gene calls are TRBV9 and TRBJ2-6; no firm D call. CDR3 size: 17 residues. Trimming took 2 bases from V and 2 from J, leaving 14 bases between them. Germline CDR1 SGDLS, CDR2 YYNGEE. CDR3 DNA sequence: TGTGCCAGCAGCGTTTATATTGGCCCGGCTGGGGCCAACGTCCTGACTTTC. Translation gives CASSVYIGPAGANVLTF.

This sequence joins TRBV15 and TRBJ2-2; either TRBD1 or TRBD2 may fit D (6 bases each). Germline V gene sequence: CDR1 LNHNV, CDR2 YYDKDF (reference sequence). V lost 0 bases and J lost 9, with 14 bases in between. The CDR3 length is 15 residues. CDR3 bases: TGTGCCACCAGCAGAGAAGGCAGGGGAGGCAGGGAGCTGTTTTTT. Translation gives CATSREGRGGRELFF.

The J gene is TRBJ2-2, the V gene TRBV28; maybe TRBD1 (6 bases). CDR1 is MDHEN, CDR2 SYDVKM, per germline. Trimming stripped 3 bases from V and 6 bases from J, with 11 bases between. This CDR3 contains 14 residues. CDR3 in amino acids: CASSFRGGSGELFF. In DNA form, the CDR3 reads TGTGCCAGCAGTTTCAGGGGCGGGTCCGGGGAGCTGTTTTTT.

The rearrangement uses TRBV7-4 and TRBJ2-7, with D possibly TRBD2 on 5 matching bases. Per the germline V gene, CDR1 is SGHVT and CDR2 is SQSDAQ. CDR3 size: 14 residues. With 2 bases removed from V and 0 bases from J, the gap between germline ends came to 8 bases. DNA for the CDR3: TGTGCCAGCAGCTTAAAAACTAGCTCCTACGAGCAGTACTTC. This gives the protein CASSLKTSSYEQYF.

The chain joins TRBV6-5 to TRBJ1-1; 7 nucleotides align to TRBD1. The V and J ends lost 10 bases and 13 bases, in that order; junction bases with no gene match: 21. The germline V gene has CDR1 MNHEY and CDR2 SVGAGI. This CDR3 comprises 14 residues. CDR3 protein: CATHPGESGGLDFF. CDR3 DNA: TGTGCCACCCACCCCGGTGAGTCAGGGGGTCTCGATTTCTTT.

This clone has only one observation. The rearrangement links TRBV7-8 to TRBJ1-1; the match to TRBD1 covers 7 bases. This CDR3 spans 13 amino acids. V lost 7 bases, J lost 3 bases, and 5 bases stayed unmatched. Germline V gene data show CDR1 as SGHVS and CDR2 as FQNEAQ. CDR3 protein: CASIYRGDTEAFF. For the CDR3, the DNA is TGTGCCAGCATCTACAGGGGCGACACTGAAGCTTTCTTT.

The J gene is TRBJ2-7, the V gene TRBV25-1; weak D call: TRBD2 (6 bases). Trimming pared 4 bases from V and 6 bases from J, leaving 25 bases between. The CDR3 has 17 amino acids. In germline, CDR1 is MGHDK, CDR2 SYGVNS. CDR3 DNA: TGTGCCAGCAGTGCCCTCCCGGGGCGGGGTCAACTAGGCGAGCAGTACTTC. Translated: CASSALPGRGQLGEQYF.

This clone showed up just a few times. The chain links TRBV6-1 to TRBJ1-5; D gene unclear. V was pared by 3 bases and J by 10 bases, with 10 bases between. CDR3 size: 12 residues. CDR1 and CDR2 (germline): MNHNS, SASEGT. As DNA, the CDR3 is TGTGCCAGCAGTGAGTCCGGCGGACCCCAGCATTTT. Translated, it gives CASSESGGPQHF.

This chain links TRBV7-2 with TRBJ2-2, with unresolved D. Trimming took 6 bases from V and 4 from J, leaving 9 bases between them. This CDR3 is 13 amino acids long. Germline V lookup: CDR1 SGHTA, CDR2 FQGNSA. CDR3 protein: CASRPLGTGELFF. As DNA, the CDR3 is TGTGCCAGCAGACCTCTGGGCACCGGGGAGCTGTTTTTT.

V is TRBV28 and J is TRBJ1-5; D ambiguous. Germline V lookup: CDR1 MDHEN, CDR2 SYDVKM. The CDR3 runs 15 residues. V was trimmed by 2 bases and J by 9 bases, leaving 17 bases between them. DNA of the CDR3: TGTGCCAGCAGTTTAGGAACTGAACTTTGGGGGCCCCAGCATTTT. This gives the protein CASSLGTELWGPQHF. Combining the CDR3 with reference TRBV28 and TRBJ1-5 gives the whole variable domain DVKVTQSSRYLVKRTGEKVFLECVQDMDHENMFWYRQDPGLGLRLIYFSYDVKMKEKGDIPEGYSVSREKKERFSLILESASTNQTSMYLCASSLGTELWGPQHFGDGTRLSIL.

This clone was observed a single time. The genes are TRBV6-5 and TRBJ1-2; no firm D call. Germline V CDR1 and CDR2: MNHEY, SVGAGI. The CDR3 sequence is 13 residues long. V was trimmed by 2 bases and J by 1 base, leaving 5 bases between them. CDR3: CASSYMDNYGYTF. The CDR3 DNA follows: TGTGCCAGCAGTTACATGGATAACTATGGCTACACCTTC.

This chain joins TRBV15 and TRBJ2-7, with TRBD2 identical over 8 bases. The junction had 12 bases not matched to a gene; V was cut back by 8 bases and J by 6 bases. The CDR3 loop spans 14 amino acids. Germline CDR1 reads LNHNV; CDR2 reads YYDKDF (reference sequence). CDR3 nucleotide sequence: TGTGCCACCGGCGCCGGGACTAGTCTTGGCGAGCAGTACTTC. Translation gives CATGAGTSLGEQYF.

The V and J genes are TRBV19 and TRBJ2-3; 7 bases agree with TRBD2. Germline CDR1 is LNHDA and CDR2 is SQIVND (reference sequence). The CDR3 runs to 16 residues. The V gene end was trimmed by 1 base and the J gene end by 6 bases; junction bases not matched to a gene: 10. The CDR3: CASSIAWRESADTQYF. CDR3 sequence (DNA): TGTGCCAGTAGTATAGCTTGGCGGGAGTCTGCGGATACGCAGTATTTT.

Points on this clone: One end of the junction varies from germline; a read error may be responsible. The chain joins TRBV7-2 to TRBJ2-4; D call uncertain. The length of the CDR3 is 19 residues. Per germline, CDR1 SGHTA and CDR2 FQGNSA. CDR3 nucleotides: TGTGCCAGCAGCTTAGCCCACCCCCGGGCTCCGACCCTTTTGCCCCCCGGGTTCTTC. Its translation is CASSLAHPRAPTLLPPGFF.